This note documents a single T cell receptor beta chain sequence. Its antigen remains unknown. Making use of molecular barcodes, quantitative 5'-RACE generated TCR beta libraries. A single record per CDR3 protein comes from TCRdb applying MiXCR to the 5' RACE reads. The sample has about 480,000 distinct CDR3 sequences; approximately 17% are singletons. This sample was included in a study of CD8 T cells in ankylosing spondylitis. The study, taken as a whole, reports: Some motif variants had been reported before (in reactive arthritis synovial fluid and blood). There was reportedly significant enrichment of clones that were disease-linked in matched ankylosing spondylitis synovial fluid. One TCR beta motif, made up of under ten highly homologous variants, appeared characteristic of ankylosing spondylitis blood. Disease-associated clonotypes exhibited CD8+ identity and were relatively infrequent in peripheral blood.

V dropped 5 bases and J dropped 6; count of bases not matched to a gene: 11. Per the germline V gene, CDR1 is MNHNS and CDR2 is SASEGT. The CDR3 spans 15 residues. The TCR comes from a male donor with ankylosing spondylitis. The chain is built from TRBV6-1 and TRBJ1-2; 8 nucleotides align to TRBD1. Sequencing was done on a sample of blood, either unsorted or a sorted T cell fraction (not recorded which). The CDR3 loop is CASSPHQTGDHGYTF. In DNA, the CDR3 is TGTGCCAGCAGTCCTCATCAGACAGGGGATCATGGCTACACCTTC.